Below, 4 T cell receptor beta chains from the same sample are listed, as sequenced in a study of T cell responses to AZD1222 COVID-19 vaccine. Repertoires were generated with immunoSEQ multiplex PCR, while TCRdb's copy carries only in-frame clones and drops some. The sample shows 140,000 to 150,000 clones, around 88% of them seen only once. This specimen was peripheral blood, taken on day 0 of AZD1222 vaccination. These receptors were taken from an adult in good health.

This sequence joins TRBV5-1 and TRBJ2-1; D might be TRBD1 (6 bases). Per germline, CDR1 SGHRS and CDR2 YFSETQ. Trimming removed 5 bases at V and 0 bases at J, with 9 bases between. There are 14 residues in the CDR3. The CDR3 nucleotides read TGCGCCAGCAGAACGGACAGCTCCTACAATGAGCAGTTCTTC. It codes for CASRTDSSYNEQFF.

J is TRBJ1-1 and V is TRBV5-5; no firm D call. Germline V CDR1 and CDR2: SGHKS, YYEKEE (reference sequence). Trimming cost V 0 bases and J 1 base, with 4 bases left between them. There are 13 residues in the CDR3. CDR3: CASSLDRNTEAFF. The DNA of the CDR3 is TGTGCCAGCAGCTTGGACAGGAACACTGAAGCTTTCTTT.

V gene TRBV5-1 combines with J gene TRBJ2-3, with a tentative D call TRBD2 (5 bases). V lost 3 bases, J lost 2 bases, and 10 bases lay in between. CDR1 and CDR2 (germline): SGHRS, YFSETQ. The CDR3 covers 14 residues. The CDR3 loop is CASSSWTFTDTQYF. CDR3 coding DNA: TGCGCCAGCAGCTCATGGACTTTCACAGATACGCAGTATTTT. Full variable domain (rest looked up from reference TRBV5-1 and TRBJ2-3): KAGVTQTPRYLIKTRGQQVTLSCSPISGHRSVSWYQQTPGQGLQFLFEYFSETQRNKGNFPGRFSGRQFSNSRSEMNVSTLELGDSALYLCASSSWTFTDTQYFGPGTRLTVL.

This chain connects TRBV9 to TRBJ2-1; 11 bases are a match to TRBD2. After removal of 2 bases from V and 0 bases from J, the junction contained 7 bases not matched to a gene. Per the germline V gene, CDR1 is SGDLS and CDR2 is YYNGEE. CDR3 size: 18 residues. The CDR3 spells CASSVLAGGQSSYNEQFF. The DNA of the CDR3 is TGTGCCAGCAGCGTTTTAGCGGGGGGGCAGAGCTCCTACAATGAGCAGTTCTTC.